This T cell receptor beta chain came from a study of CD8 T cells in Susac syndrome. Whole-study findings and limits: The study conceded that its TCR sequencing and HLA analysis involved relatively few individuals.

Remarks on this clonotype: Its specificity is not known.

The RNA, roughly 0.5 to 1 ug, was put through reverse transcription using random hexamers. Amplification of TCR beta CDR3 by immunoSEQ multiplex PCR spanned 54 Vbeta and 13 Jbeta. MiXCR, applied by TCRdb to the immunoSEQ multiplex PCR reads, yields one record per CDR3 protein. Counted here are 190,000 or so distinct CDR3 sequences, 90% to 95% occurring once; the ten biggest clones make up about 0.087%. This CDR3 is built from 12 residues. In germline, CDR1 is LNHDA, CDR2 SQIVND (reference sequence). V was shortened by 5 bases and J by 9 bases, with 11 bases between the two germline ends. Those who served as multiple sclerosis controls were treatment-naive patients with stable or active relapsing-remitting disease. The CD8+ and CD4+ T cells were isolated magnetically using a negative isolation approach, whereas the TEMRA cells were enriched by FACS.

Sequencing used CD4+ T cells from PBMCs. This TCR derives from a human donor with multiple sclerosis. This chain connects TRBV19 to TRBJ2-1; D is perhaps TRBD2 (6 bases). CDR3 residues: CASSPQGGEQFF. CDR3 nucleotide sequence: TGTGCCAGTAGTCCCCAGGGAGGTGAGCAGTTCTTC. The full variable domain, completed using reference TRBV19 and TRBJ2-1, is DGGITQSPKYLFRKEGQNVTLSCEQNLNHDAMYWYRQDPGQGLRLIYYSQIVNDFQKGDIAEGYSVSREKKESFPLTVTSAQKNPTAFYLCASSPQGGEQFFGPGTRLTVL.